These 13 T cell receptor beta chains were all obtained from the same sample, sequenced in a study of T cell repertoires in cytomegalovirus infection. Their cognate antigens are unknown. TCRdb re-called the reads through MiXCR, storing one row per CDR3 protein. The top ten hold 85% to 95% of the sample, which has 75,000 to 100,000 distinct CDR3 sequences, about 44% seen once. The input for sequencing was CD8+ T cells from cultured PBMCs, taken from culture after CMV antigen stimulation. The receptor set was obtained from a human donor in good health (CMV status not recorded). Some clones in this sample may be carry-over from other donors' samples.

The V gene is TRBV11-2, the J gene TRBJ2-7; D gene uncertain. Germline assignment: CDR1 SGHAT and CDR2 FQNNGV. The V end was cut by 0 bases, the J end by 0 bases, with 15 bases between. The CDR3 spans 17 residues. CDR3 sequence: CASSLDLGDGSSYEQYF. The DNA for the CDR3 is TGTGCCAGCAGCTTAGATCTGGGCGATGGAAGCTCCTACGAGCAGTACTTC.

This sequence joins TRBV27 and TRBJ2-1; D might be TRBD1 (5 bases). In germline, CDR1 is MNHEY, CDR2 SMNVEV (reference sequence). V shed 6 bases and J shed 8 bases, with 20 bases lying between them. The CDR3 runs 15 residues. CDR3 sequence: CASSPRQGRYDEQFF. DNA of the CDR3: TGTGCCAGCAGCCCTCGGCAGGGAAGATACGATGAGCAGTTCTTC.

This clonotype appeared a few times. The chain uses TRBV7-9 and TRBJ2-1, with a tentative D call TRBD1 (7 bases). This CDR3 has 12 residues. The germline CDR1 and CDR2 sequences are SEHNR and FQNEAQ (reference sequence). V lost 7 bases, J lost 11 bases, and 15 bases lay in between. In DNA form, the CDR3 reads TGTGCCAGCAACAGGGGAGGTAATCAGCAGTTCTTC. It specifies CASNRGGNQQFF.

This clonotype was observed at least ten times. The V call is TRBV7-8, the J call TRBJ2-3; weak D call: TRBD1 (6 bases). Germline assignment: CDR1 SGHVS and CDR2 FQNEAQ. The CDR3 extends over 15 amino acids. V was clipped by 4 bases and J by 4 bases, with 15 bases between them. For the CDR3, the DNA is TGTGCCAGCAGCTACCGACAGGAAGGGGCAGATACGCAGTATTTT. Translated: CASSYRQEGADTQYF.

For the CDR3, the DNA is TGTGCCAGCAGAGCCGGGACTAGCGGGAGGAATGAGCAGTTCTTC. This sequence encodes CASRAGTSGRNEQFF. V gene TRBV28 combines with J gene TRBJ2-1, with 15 nucleotides matching TRBD2. The germline V gene encodes CDR1 MDHEN and CDR2 SYDVKM. The V segment lost 6 bases and the J segment 7 bases; nucleotides outside the gene matches: 4. The CDR3 length is 15 residues.

The CDR3 loop reads CASSQGTVTSYNEQFF. CDR3 nucleotide sequence: TGTGCCAGCAGCCAAGGGACAGTAACTTCCTACAATGAGCAGTTCTTC. This chain links TRBV3-1 with TRBJ2-1, with D possibly matching TRBD1 (6 bases). The CDR3 sequence is 16 residues long. The germline V and J ends were trimmed by 1 base and 1 base, with 11 bases remaining between them. Germline loops: CDR1 LGHDT, CDR2 YNNKEL (reference sequence).

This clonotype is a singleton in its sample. DNA for the CDR3: TGTGCCAGTAGTGGAGGGATTGGGTCCTACGAGCAGTACTTC. Its protein product is CASSGGIGSYEQYF. The V and J genes are TRBV19 and TRBJ2-7; TRBD2 might be the D (6 bases). With 5 bases removed from V and 1 base from J, the gap between germline ends came to 12 bases. Per the germline V gene, CDR1 is LNHDA and CDR2 is SQIVND (reference sequence). CDR3 length: 14 amino acids.

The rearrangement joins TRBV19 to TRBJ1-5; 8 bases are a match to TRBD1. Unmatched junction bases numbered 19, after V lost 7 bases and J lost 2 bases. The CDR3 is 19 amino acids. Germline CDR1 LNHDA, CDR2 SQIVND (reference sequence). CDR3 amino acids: CASIAAPGQAKGGNQPQHF. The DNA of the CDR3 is TGTGCCAGTATAGCGGCCCCGGGACAGGCTAAGGGGGGCAATCAGCCCCAGCATTTT. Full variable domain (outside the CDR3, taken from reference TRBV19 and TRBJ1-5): DGGITQSPKYLFRKEGQNVTLSCEQNLNHDAMYWYRQDPGQGLRLIYYSQIVNDFQKGDIAEGYSVSREKKESFPLTVTSAQKNPTAFYLCASIAAPGQAKGGNQPQHFGDGTRLSIL.

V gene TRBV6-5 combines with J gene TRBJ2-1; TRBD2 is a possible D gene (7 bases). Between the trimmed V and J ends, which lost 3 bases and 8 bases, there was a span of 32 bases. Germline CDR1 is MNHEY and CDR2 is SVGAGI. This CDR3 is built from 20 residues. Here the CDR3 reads CASSYGVPHTGGGSGDEQFF. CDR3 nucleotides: TGTGCCAGCAGTTATGGGGTTCCGCATACGGGGGGCGGTTCGGGGGATGAGCAGTTCTTC.

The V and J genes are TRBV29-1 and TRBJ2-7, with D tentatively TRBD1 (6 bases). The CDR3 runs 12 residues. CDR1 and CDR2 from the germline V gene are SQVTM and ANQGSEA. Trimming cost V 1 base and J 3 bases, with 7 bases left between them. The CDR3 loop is CSVEGRGYEQYF. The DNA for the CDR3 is TGCAGCGTTGAAGGCAGGGGCTACGAGCAGTACTTC.

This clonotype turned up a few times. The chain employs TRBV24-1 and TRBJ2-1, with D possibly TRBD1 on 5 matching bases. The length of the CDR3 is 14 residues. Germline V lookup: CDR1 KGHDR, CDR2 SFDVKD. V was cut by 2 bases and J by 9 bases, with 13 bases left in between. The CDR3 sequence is CATSDSRVTSEQFF. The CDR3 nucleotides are TGTGCCACCAGTGATTCCAGGGTGACGAGTGAGCAGTTCTTC.

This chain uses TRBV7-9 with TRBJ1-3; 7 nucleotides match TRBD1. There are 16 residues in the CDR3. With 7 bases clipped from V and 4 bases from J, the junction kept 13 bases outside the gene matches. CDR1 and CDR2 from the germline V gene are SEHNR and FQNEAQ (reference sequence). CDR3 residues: CASILPPADRGNTIYF. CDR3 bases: TGTGCCAGCATCCTCCCCCCCGCGGACAGGGGAAACACCATATATTTT.

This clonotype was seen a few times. The CDR3 coding sequence is TGTGCCAGCAGTGAAGAGAGGGACTATGGCTACACCTTC. As protein: CASSEERDYGYTF. The V call is TRBV2, the J call TRBJ1-2; no reliable D call. The CDR3 is 13 residues long. CDR1 SNHLY and CDR2 FYNNEI come from the germline V gene. V was pared by 1 base and J by 3 bases, with 6 bases between.